The 10 T cell receptor beta chains below were found in one sample sequenced in a study of T-cell reconstitution after alpha-beta-depleted transplantation in children. Unique molecular identifiers were used to barcode this TCRbeta library. From the PCR reads, TCRdb called clonotypes with MiXCR, one entry per CDR3 protein. The sample consists of 250,000 or so distinct CDR3 sequences, more than 20% of them appearing once. The material sequenced was PBMCs, mostly from graft donor cells, taken 360 days after TCRalphabeta/CD19-depleted stem cell transplant. These receptors originate from a female patient aged 2-10 years who had a stem cell transplant for congenital amegakaryocytic thrombocytopenia, so the T cells may come from the graft donor.

The J gene is TRBJ1-1, the V gene TRBV3-1; possible D gene TRBD1, 5 bases. The V end lost 0 bases, the J end lost 10 bases, and 12 bases lay between the germline ends. The germline gives CDR1 LGHDT, CDR2 YNNKEL (reference sequence). The length of the CDR3 is 13 residues. The CDR3, as DNA: TGTGCCAGCAGCCAAGAACCAGGGCCGGGAGCTTTCTTT. Encoded protein: CASSQEPGPGAFF.

The table lists this clonotype with many counts. The rearrangement uses TRBV29-1 and TRBJ2-3; 12 bases are a match to TRBD1. The CDR3 extends over 15 amino acids. J gave up 2 bases and V 6 bases, and 6 bases lay outside the gene matches. Germline values: CDR1 SQVTM, CDR2 ANQGSEA. This chain's CDR3 is CSVVGTGGFTDTQYF. CDR3 nucleotide sequence: TGCAGCGTGGTAGGGACAGGGGGCTTCACAGATACGCAGTATTTT.

This clonotype has just a few counts. The CDR3 spells CAISDKPGSFPTGELFF. The DNA of the CDR3 is TGTGCCATCAGTGACAAACCGGGCTCTTTTCCCACCGGGGAGCTGTTTTTT. This sequence joins TRBV10-3 and TRBJ2-2; D gene unclear. CDR1 ENHRY and CDR2 SYGVKD come from the germline V gene. Trimming shortened V by 3 bases and J by 4 bases, and 18 bases separated the two germline ends. The CDR3 has 17 residues.

This rearrangement joins TRBV20-1 to TRBJ1-5, with 9 bases aligning to TRBD1. Germline-derived CDR1 and CDR2 are DFQATT and SNEGSKA (reference sequence). V dropped 0 bases and J dropped 6; count of bases not matched to a gene: 6. The CDR3 has 15 residues. The CDR3 DNA sequence: TGCAGTGCTAGAGATGGGGGACAGGGAAGTCAGCCCCAGCATTTT. Translation gives CSARDGGQGSQPQHF.

The sample holds a few counts of this clonotype. V gene TRBV5-1 combines with J gene TRBJ2-2; D is ambiguous. Germline lookup yields CDR1 SGHRS and CDR2 YFSETQ. V was trimmed by 2 bases and J by 7 bases, leaving 9 bases between them. The CDR3 sequence is 13 residues long. This CDR3 reads CASSLLTGGELFF. CDR3 DNA: TGCGCCAGCAGCTTACTGACGGGCGGGGAGCTGTTTTTT.

Worth noting for this clonotype: One end of the junction does not line up with germline, which may come from a read error. This chain connects TRBV7-2 to TRBJ2-5; D perhaps matches TRBD1 (6 bases). CDR1 and CDR2 from the germline V gene are SGHTA and FQGNSA. This CDR3 is built from 15 residues. The CDR3 is CASSTRRTVQETEYF. The CDR3 DNA reads as TGTGCCAGCAGCACCCGTCGGACAGTACAAGAGACCGAGTACTTC. Looking up the rest from reference TRBV7-2 and TRBJ2-5 gives the full variable domain: GAGVSQSPSNKVTEKGKDVELRCDPISGHTALYWYRQSLGQGLEFLIYFQGNSAPDKSGLPSDRFSAERTGGSVSTLTIQRTQQEDSAVYLCASSTRRTVQETEYFGPGTRLLVL.

The chain couples TRBV12-3 or TRBV12-4 to TRBJ2-5, with D perhaps given as TRBD1 or TRBD2 (6 bases each). The V and J ends lost 6 bases and 4 bases respectively, with 24 bases between them. The CDR3 consists of 17 residues. In nucleotides, the CDR3 is TGTGCCAGCAGCCGGGGACACCTAGCGTCTCCGGGAGAGACCCAGTACTTC. Residues: CASSRGHLASPGETQYF.

V is TRBV20-1 and J is TRBJ2-5; 8 nucleotides agree with TRBD1. The germline CDR1 and CDR2 sequences are DFQATT and SNEGSKA (reference sequence). This CDR3 has 14 residues. Trimming at V came to 4 bases and at J to 1 base, leaving 5 bases not matched to a gene. In nucleotides, the CDR3 is TGCAGTGCTACAGGACAGGGTCCCCAAGAGACCCAGTACTTC. It specifies CSATGQGPQETQYF.

The V gene is TRBV20-1, the J gene TRBJ2-7; 7 bases are a match to TRBD2. CDR1 DFQATT and CDR2 SNEGSKA come from the germline V gene (reference sequence). Unmatched junction bases numbered 6, after V lost 5 bases and J lost 2 bases. There are 13 residues in the CDR3. The CDR3 sequence is CSAGGGLAYEQYF. As DNA, the CDR3 is TGCAGTGCTGGGGGAGGACTAGCCTACGAGCAGTACTTC.

In its sample, this clonotype was seen a few times. The rearrangement uses TRBV12-3 or TRBV12-4 and TRBJ2-7, with unresolved D. Trimming pared 5 bases from V and 2 bases from J, leaving 13 bases between. The CDR3 is 14 amino acids. The CDR3 is CASSRTQRPYEQYF. The CDR3 DNA is TGTGCCAGCAGTCGGACCCAACGTCCCTACGAGCAGTACTTC.